A single sample gave rise to the 15 T cell receptor beta chains below, sequenced in a study of STAT5B mutations in CD4+ large granular lymphocyte leukemia. Generated by immunoSEQ multiplex PCR, the TCRdb table keeps only in-frame clones and is missing some. This sample carries about 40,000 clones, 81% of them seen once, and the ten largest clones take 3% to 4%. The sample was CD4+ T cells from blood buffy coats. The receptors originated from a human donor in good health.

The rearrangement links TRBV18 to TRBJ1-3; D uncertain. CDR3 size: 14 residues. Germline CDR1 reads KGHSH; CDR2 reads LQKENI. V was pared by 0 bases and J by 9 bases, with 12 bases between. DNA for the CDR3: TGTGCCAGCTCACCACCGAAATTTAGATCCACCATATATTTT. This translates into CASSPPKFRSTIYF.

V usage is TRBV29-1 and J usage is TRBJ2-2; the D is unclear. Per the germline V gene, CDR1 is SQVTM and CDR2 is ANQGSEA. CDR3 length equals 17 residues. Trimming took 3 bases from V and 7 from J, leaving 24 bases between them. The CDR3 DNA follows: TGCAGCGTTGAGTCGATCGGTAGGGATCTTCTCGGCGGGGAGCTGTTTTTT. Protein product: CSVESIGRDLLGGELFF.

J is TRBJ2-3 and V is TRBV6-5; the D call may be TRBD1 or TRBD2 (6 bases each). Trimming removed 4 bases at V and 0 bases at J, with 11 bases between. This CDR3 has 15 residues. CDR1 is MNHEY, CDR2 SVGAGI, per germline. Here the CDR3 DNA reads TGTGCCAGCAGTTTAGGGGGGTCTAGCACAGATACGCAGTATTTT. The encoded protein is CASSLGGSSTDTQYF.

V gene TRBV28 combines with J gene TRBJ2-5; 7 bases are shared with TRBD1. Germline CDR1 is MDHEN and CDR2 is SYDVKM. V dropped 4 bases and J dropped 4; count of bases not matched to a gene: 12. The CDR3 has 16 residues. For the CDR3, the DNA is TGTGCCAGCAGTTCTGGGTACAGGGGCAAAGGAGAGACCCAGTACTTC. Protein: CASSSGYRGKGETQYF. The full variable domain, rest sourced from reference TRBV28 and TRBJ2-5, is DVKVTQSSRYLVKRTGEKVFLECVQDMDHENMFWYRQDPGLGLRLIYFSYDVKMKEKGDIPEGYSVSREKKERFSLILESASTNQTSMYLCASSSGYRGKGETQYFGPGTRLLVL.

This chain uses TRBV19 with TRBJ1-5; tentatively, D is TRBD1 (5 bases). CDR3 length equals 14 residues. Between the trimmed V and J ends, which lost 7 bases and 3 bases, there was a span of 13 bases. Per the germline V gene, CDR1 is LNHDA and CDR2 is SQIVND (reference sequence). CDR3 DNA sequence: TGTGCCAGTATGACAGACCTAGACAATCAGCCCCAGCATTTT. Its translation: CASMTDLDNQPQHF.

This clone was found a few times. The V call is TRBV7-9, the J call TRBJ2-7; TRBD1 is a possible D gene (6 bases). The germline gives CDR1 SEHNR, CDR2 FQNEAQ (reference sequence). The CDR3 totals 12 residues. V lost 5 bases and J 6 bases, leaving 11 bases between the germline ends. CDR3 amino acids: CASSPQGPEQYF. CDR3 bases: TGTGCCAGCAGCCCACAGGGTCCCGAGCAGTACTTC.

V usage is TRBV5-4 and J usage is TRBJ2-1, with 10 bases fitting TRBD2. The CDR3 spans 16 residues. J gave up 7 bases and V 5 bases, and 12 bases lay outside the gene matches. The germline V gene encodes CDR1 SGHNT and CDR2 YYREEE (reference sequence). The CDR3 loop reads CASSSSLAGKINEQFF. For the CDR3, the DNA is TGTGCCAGCAGTTCATCACTAGCGGGAAAGATTAATGAGCAGTTCTTC.

CDR3 amino acids: CASSYSSTGLYEQYF. CDR3 bases: TGTGCCAGCAGTTACTCGTCCACAGGCCTATACGAGCAGTACTTC. The chain has TRBV6-5 and TRBJ2-7; tentative D call: TRBD1 (5 bases). The CDR3 spans 15 residues. Germline V lookup: CDR1 MNHEY, CDR2 SVGAGI. Trimming took off 0 bases at V and 4 bases at J, with 13 bases between the two ends.

The rearrangement uses TRBV21-1 and TRBJ1-1; the table calls TRBD1, which could not be checked here. TRBV21-1 is a listed pseudogene. CDR3 size: 14 residues. Here the CDR3 DNA reads TGTGCCAGCAGCCCTATGGACACGAACACTGAAGCTTTCTTT. It is translated as CASSPMDTNTEAFF.

V gene TRBV7-9 combines with J gene TRBJ2-7; D ambiguous. The CDR3 spans 13 residues. CDR1 and CDR2 (germline): SEHNR, FQNEAQ (reference sequence). V was trimmed by 0 bases and J by 5 bases, leaving 8 bases between them. The CDR3 loop reads CASSLAGIHEQYF. DNA of the CDR3: TGTGCCAGCAGCTTAGCTGGGATCCACGAGCAGTACTTC.

The chain uses TRBV2 and TRBJ1-5; possibly TRBD1 for D (6 bases). This CDR3 is 14 amino acids long. The germline V gene has CDR1 SNHLY and CDR2 FYNNEI. V lost 4 bases to trimming and J lost 2 bases, with 9 bases between them. The CDR3 nucleotides read TGTGCCAGCAGTGCCAGGGGAGGCAATCAGCCCCAGCATTTT. Its translation is CASSARGGNQPQHF.

The CDR3 sequence is CASSSTINYGYTF. The CDR3 nucleotides are TGTGCCAGCAGCTCAACAATCAACTATGGCTACACCTTC. The chain is built from TRBV11-2 and TRBJ1-2, with unresolved D. CDR1 is SGHAT and CDR2 is FQNNGV in the germline V gene. The CDR3 is 13 residues long. Trimming pared 4 bases from V and 2 bases from J, leaving 8 bases between. The full variable domain, rest sourced from reference TRBV11-2 and TRBJ1-2, is EAGVAQSPRYKIIEKRQSVAFWCNPISGHATLYWYQQILGQGPKLLIQFQNNGVVDDSQLPKDRFSAERLKGVDSTLKIQPAKLEDSAVYLCASSSTINYGYTFGSGTRLTVV.

V is TRBV25-1 and J is TRBJ2-1; D is perhaps TRBD1 (5 bases). This CDR3 has 17 amino acids. V lost 6 bases and J 7 bases, leaving 25 bases between the germline ends. CDR1 and CDR2 (germline): MGHDK, SYGVNS. The CDR3 sequence: CASSLQGVGHPGNEQFF. CDR3 sequence (DNA): TGTGCCAGCAGCCTACAAGGGGTGGGTCACCCCGGGAATGAGCAGTTCTTC.

V is TRBV4-1 and J is TRBJ2-7; possibly TRBD1 for D (5 bases). Per germline, CDR1 MGHRA and CDR2 YSYEKL. The CDR3 extends over 16 amino acids. V lost 1 base to trimming and J lost 0 bases, with 13 bases between them. CDR3 residues: CASSQGGLPSSYEQYF. CDR3 in DNA: TGCGCCAGCAGCCAAGGGGGCCTCCCTAGCTCCTACGAGCAGTACTTC.

The chain uses TRBV11-2 and TRBJ2-2, with TRBD1 as a possible D gene (5 bases). V lost 5 bases and J lost 7, with 14 bases in between. Germline-derived CDR1 and CDR2 are SGHAT and FQNNGV. The CDR3 is 14 amino acids. The CDR3 region has the DNA TGTGCCAGCAGCCTGGGGCATCTCATCGGGGAGCTGTTTTTT. Translation: CASSLGHLIGELFF. The full variable domain, with the rest looked up from reference TRBV11-2 and TRBJ2-2, is EAGVAQSPRYKIIEKRQSVAFWCNPISGHATLYWYQQILGQGPKLLIQFQNNGVVDDSQLPKDRFSAERLKGVDSTLKIQPAKLEDSAVYLCASSLGHLIGELFFGEGSRLTVL.